This T cell receptor beta chain was sequenced during a study of shared clonotypes between healthy human individuals. Profiled with immunoSEQ multiplex PCR; TCRdb holds only in-frame clones, not every one. The sample lists about 2 million clones, roughly 94% occurring once. Germline assignment: CDR1 KGHSH and CDR2 LQKENI. The CDR3 loop spans 17 amino acids. V lost 2 bases, J lost 0 bases, and 10 bases stayed unmatched. Sequencing input: naive CD4+ T cells sorted from blood. Subset of the sample: CD45RA+ positively selected. The source of this sequence is a man aged 18 to 30 in good health. V gene TRBV18 combines with J gene TRBJ2-7, with 7 positions matching TRBD2. The CDR3 DNA is TGTGCCAGCTCACCAGTGGGACTACCTCTATTCTCCTACGAGCAGTACTTC. It specifies CASSPVGLPLFSYEQYF.